The clone carrying this T cell receptor beta chain was recorded once. Its antigen is still unknown. This entry is derived from a study of vaccination effects on CD4 cells after COVID-19. Turning to the study itself: Everyone in the study got two shots of either the BNT162b2 or mRNA-1273 vaccine.

Trimming took 6 bases from V and 3 from J; bases not matched to a gene: 4. CDR3 length: 15 residues. The germline gives CDR1 SNHLY, CDR2 FYNNEI. The table came from immunoSEQ multiplex PCR; TCRdb's copy has only in-frame clones and leaves some out. This sample has 70,000 to 75,000 clones, with 75% to 80% found just once. Following culture for roughly 10 days, CD4+ T cells were isolated. The chain joins TRBV2 to TRBJ2-5; 13 positions agree with TRBD2. This TCR was recovered from a human donor who received a COVID-19 vaccine. The specimen comprised CD4+ T cells from PBMCs cultured without peptide, sampled before COVID-19 vaccination. CDR3 amino acids: CASRAGLAGKETQYF. DNA of the CDR3: TGTGCCAGCAGGGCGGGACTAGCGGGGAAAGAGACCCAGTACTTC.